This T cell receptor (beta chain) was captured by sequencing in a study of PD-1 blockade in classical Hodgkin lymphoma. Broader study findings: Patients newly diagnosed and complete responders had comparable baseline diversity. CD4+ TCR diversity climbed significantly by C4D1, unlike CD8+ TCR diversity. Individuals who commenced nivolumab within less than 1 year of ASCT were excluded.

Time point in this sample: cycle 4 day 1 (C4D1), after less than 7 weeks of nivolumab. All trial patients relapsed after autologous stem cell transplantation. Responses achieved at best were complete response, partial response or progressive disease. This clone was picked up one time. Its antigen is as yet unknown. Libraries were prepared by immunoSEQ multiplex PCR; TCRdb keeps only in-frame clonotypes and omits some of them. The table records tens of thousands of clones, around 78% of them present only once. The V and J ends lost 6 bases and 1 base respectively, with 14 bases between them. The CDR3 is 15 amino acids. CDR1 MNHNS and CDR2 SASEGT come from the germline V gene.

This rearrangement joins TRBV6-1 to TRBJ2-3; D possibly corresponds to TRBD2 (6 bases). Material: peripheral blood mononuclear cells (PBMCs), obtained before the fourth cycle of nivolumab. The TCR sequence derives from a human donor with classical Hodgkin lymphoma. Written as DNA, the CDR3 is TGTGCCAGCAGGACGGGGGAGTCCCGCACAGATACGCAGTATTTT. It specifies CASRTGESRTDTQYF.